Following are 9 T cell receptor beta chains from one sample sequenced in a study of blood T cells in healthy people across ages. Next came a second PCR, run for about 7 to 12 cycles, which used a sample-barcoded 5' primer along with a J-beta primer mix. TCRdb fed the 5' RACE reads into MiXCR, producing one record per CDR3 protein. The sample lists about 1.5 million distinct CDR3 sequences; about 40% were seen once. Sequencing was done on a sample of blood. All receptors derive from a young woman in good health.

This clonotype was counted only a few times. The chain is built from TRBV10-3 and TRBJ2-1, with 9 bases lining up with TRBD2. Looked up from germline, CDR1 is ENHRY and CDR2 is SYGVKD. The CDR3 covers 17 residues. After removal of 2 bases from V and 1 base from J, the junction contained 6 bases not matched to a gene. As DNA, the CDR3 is TGTGCCATCAGTGAGACAGCGGGAGGTTTGTCCTACAATGAGCAGTTCTTC. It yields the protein CAISETAGGLSYNEQFF.

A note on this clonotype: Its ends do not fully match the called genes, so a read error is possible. The chain's CDR3 is CASSLSSADPQYF. The CDR3 DNA follows: TGCGCCAGCAGCTTGAGTAGCGCAGATCCGCAGTATTTT. The rearrangement uses TRBV5-1 and TRBJ2-3, with a possible D match to TRBD2 (5 bases). Germline loops: CDR1 SGHRS, CDR2 YFSETQ. CDR3 length: 13 amino acids.

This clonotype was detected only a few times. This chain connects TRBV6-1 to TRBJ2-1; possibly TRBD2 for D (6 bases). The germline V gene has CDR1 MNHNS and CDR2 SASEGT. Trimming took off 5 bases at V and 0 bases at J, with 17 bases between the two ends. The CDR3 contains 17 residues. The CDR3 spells CASSRDLALISYNEQFF. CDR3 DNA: TGTGCCAGCAGTCGGGACCTAGCGCTGATCTCCTACAATGAGCAGTTCTTC.

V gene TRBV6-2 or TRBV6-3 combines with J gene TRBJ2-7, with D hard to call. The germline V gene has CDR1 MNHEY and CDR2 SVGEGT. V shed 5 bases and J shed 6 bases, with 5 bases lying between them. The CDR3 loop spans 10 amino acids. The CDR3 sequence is CASSEVEQYF. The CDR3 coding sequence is TGTGCCAGCAGTGAGGTCGAGCAGTACTTC.

The CDR3 coding sequence is TGTGCCAGCAGCTTAGCTTCAGGGGTAAACACTGAAGCTTTCTTT. It is translated as CASSLASGVNTEAFF. V is TRBV11-1 and J is TRBJ1-1; tentatively, D is TRBD1 (6 bases). The V gene lost 0 bases and the J gene lost 2 bases, with 10 bases spanning the gap. CDR1 and CDR2 from the germline V gene are SGHAT and FQDESV (reference sequence). The CDR3 totals 15 residues.

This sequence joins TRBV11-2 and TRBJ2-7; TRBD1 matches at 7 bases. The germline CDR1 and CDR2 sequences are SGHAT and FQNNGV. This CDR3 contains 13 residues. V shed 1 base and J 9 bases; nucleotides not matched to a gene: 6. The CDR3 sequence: CASSLGGQALQYF. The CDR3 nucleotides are TGTGCCAGCAGCTTAGGAGGACAGGCTCTGCAGTACTTC.

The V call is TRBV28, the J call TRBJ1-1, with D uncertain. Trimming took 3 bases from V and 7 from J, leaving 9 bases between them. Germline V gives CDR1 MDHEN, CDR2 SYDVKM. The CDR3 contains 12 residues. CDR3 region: CASSFPLGEAFF. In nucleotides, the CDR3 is TGTGCCAGCAGTTTCCCCTTGGGTGAAGCTTTCTTT.

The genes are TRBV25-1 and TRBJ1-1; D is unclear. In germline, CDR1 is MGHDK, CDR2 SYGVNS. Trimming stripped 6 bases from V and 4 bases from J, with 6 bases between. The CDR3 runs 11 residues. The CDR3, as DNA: TGTGCCAGCAGAAGCTCCACTGAAGCTTTCTTT. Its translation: CASRSSTEAFF.

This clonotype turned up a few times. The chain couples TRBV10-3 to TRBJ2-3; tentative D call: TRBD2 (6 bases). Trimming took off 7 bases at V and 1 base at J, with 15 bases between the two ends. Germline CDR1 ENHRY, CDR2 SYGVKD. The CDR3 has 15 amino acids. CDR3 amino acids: CAINGGPGGTDTQYF. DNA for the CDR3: TGTGCCATCAACGGAGGCCCGGGGGGCACAGATACGCAGTATTTT.